A single sample is the source of the 5 T cell receptor beta chains below, sequenced in a study of T-cell reconstitution after alpha-beta-depleted transplantation in children. A library of TCRbeta sequences, prepared with unique molecular identifiers, was generated. TCRdb reanalysed the PCR reads using MiXCR and keeps one entry per CDR3 protein. The sample holds about a million distinct CDR3 sequences, roughly 29% seen once. The sequencing used PBMCs, mostly from graft donor cells, collected 360 days after TCRalphabeta/CD19-depleted stem cell transplant. Every receptor here comes from a boy in the first two years of life who had a stem cell transplant for SCID, so the T cells may come from the graft donor.

This clonotype turned up a few times. The chain links TRBV5-1 to TRBJ2-5; D gene ambiguous. The CDR3 has 16 amino acids. CDR1 and CDR2 (germline): SGHRS, YFSETQ. Trimming removed 0 bases from V and 2 bases from J, with 14 bases in between. CDR3: CASSLGPGLTQETQYF. The CDR3 coding sequence is TGCGCCAGCAGCTTGGGCCCAGGCTTGACTCAAGAGACCCAGTACTTC.

The rearrangement links TRBV11-2 to TRBJ2-5; 9 nucleotides match TRBD2. V lost 5 bases, J lost 5 bases, and 15 bases stayed unmatched. The CDR3 runs to 17 residues. Germline CDR1 SGHAT, CDR2 FQNNGV. The CDR3 loop reads CASSHDPGGGARETQYF. CDR3 DNA sequence: TGTGCCAGCAGCCATGATCCAGGCGGGGGGGCCAGGGAGACCCAGTACTTC.

This chain uses TRBV9 with TRBJ2-1; 10 bases match TRBD2. Trimming removed 0 bases from V and 10 bases from J; junction bases left unmatched: 10. This CDR3 has 16 amino acids. The V gene's germline CDR1 is SGDLS and CDR2 YYNGEE. CDR3 sequence reads: CASSVASLAGVREQFF. Here the CDR3 DNA reads TGTGCCAGCAGCGTAGCTAGTCTAGCGGGGGTTCGAGAGCAGTTCTTC.

The V call is TRBV4-2, the J call TRBJ2-5; D uncertain. The CDR3 is made up of 13 amino acids. Trimming removed 1 base at V and 5 bases at J, with 8 bases between. Germline V CDR1 and CDR2: LGHNA, YNFKEQ. The chain's CDR3 is CASSQGSEETQYF. The DNA of the CDR3 is TGTGCCAGCAGCCAAGGCTCGGAGGAGACCCAGTACTTC.

This clonotype was found a few times. V usage is TRBV12-3 or TRBV12-4 and J usage is TRBJ2-3; 9 nucleotides agree with TRBD2. With V trimmed by 2 bases and J by 4 bases, 4 bases remained unmatched. The CDR3 length is 15 residues. CDR3 DNA: TGTGCCAGCAGTTTACGCGGGGGGGTATCAGATACGCAGTATTTT. Protein sequence: CASSLRGGVSDTQYF.